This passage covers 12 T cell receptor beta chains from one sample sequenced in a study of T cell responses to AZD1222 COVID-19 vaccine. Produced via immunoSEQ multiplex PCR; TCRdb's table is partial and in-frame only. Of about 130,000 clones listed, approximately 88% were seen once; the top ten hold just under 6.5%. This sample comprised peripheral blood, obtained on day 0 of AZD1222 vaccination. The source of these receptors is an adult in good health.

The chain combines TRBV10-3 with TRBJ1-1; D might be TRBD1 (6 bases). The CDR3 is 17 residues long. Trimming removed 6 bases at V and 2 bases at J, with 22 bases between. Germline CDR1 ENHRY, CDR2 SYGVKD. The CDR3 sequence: CAISGGQGEVGNTEAFF. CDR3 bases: TGTGCCATCAGCGGGGGGCAAGGGGAGGTGGGCAACACTGAAGCTTTCTTT.

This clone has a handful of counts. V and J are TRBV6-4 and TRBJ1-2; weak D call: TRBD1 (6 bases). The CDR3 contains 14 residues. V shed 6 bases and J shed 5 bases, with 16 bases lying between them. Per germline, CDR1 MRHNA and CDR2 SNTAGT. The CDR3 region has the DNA TGTGCCAGCAGGCTGACAGGTTCGGGGTATGGCTACACCTTC. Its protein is CASRLTGSGYGYTF.

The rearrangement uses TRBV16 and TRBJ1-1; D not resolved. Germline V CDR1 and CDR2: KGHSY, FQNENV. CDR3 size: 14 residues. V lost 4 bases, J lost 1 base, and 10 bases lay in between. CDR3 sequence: CASSPPDRNTEAFF. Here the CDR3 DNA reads TGTGCCAGCAGCCCCCCGGACCGGAACACTGAAGCTTTCTTT.

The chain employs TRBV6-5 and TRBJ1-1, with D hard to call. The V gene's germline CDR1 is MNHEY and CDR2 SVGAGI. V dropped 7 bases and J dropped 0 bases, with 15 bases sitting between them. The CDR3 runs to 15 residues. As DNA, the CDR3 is TGTGCCAGCACCCTCTCACGGATCATGAACACTGAAGCTTTCTTT. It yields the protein CASTLSRIMNTEAFF.

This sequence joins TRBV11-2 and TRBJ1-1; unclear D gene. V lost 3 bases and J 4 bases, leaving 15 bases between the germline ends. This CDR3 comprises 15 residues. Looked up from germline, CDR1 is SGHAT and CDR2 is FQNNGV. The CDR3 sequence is CASSFYRGPSTEAFF. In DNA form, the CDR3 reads TGTGCCAGCAGCTTCTACAGAGGGCCTAGCACTGAAGCTTTCTTT.

This CDR3 reads CASSSQLAGSGNTIYF. The CDR3 coding sequence is TGCGCCAGCAGCTCTCAGCTCGCAGGATCTGGAAACACCATATATTTT. The chain has TRBV5-1 and TRBJ1-3, with unresolved D. V dropped 3 bases and J dropped 1 base, with 14 bases sitting between them. Per the germline V gene, CDR1 is SGHRS and CDR2 is YFSETQ. This CDR3 comprises 16 residues.

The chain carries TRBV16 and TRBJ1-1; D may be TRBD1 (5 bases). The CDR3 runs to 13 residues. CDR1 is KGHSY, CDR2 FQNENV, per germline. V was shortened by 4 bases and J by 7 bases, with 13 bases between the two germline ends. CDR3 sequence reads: CASSRVRESEAFF. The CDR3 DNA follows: TGTGCCAGCAGCCGGGTCAGGGAAAGTGAAGCTTTCTTT.

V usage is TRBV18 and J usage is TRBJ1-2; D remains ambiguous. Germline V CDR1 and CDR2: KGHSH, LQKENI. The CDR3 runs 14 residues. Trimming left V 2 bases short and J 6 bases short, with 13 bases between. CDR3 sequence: CASSPSRETDGYTF. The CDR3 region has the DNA TGTGCCAGCTCACCAAGTCGGGAGACGGATGGCTACACCTTC.

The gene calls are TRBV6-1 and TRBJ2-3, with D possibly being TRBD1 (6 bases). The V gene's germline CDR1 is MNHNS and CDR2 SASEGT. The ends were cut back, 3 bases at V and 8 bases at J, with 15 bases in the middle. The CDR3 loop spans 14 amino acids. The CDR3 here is CASSDSYRAGTQYF. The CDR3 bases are TGTGCCAGCAGTGATTCGTACAGGGCGGGTACGCAGTATTTT.

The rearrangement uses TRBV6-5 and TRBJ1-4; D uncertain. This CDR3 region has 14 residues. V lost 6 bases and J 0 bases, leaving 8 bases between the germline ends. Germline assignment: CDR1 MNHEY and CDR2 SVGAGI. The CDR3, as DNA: TGTGCCAGCAGCCGGGATGCAACTAATGAAAAACTGTTTTTT. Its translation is CASSRDATNEKLFF.

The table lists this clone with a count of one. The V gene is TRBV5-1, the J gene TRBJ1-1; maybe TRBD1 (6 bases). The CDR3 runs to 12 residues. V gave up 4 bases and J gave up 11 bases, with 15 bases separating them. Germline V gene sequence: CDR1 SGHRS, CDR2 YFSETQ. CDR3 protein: CASSMERGVAFF. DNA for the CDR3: TGCGCCAGCAGCATGGAAAGGGGGGTGGCTTTCTTT.

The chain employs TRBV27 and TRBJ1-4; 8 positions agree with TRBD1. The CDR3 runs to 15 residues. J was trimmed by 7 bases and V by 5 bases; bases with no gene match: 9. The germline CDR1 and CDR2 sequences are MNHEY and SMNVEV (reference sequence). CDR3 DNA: TGTGCCAGCAGTGCCCGGACAGGGAGGAGTGAAAAACTGTTTTTT. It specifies CASSARTGRSEKLFF.